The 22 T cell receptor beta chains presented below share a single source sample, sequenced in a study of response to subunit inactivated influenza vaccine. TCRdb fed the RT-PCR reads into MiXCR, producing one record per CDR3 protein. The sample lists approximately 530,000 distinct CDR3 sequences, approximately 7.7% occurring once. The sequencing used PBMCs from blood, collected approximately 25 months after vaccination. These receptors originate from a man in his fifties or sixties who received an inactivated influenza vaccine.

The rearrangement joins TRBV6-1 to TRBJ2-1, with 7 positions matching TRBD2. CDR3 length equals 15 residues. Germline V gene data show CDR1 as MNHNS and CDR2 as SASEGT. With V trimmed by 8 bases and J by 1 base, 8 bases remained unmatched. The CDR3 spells CASGFRGGSYNEQFF. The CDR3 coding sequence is TGTGCCAGCGGCTTTCGCGGGGGATCCTACAATGAGCAGTTCTTC.

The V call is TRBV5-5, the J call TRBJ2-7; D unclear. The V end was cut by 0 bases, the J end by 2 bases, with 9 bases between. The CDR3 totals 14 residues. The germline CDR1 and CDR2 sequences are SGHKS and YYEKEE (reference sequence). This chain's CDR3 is CASSLEQEPYEQYF. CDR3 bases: TGTGCCAGCAGCTTGGAGCAGGAGCCCTACGAGCAGTACTTC.

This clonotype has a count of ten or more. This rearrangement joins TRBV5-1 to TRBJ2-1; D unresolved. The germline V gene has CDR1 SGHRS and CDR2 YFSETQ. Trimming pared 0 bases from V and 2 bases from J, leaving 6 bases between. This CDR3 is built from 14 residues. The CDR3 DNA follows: TGCGCCAGCAGCTTGGGGCAGGCCTACAATGAGCAGTTCTTC. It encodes CASSLGQAYNEQFF.

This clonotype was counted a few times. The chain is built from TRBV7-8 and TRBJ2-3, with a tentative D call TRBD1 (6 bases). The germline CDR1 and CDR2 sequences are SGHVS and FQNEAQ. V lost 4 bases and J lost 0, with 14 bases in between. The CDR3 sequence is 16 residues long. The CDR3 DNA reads TGTGCCAGCAGCTCTACAGGGCGACAGAGCACAGATACGCAGTATTTT. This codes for CASSSTGRQSTDTQYF.

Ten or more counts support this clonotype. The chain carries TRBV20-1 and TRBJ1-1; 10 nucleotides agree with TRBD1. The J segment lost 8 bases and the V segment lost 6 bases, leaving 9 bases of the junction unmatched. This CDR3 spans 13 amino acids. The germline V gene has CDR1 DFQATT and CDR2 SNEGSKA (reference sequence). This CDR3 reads CSADPGTGVEAFF. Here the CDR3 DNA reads TGCAGTGCAGACCCCGGGACAGGGGTCGAAGCTTTCTTT.

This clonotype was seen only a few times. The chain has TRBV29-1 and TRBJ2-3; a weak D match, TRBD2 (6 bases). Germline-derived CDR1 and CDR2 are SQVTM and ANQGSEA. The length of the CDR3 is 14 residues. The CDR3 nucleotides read TGCAGTTCCCTTGGACTAACCGGCACAGATACGCAGTATTTT. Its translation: CSSLGLTGTDTQYF.

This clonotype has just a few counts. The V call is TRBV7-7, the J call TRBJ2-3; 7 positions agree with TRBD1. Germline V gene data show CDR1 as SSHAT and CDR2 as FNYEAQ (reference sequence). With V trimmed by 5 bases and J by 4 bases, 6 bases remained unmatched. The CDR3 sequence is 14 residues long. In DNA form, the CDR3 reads TGTGCCAGCAGCCCCGACAGGGCCGCAGATACGCAGTATTTT. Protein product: CASSPDRAADTQYF.

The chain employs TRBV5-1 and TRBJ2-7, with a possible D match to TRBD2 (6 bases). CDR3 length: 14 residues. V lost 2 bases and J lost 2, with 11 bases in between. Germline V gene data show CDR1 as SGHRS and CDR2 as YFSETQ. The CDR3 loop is CASSLLATTYEQYF. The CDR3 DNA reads TGCGCCAGCAGCTTACTAGCCACTACCTACGAGCAGTACTTC.

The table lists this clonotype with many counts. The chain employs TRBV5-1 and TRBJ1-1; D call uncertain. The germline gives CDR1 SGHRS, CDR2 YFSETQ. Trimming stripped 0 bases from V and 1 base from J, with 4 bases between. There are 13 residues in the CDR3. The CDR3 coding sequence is TGCGCCAGCAGCTTGGCCCGGAACACTGAAGCTTTCTTT. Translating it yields CASSLARNTEAFF.

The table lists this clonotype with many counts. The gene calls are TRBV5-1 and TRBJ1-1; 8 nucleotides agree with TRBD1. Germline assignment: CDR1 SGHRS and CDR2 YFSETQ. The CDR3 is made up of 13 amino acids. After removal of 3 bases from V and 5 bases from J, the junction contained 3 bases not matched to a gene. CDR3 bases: TGCGCCAGCAGCTCGACAGGGGAGACTGAAGCTTTCTTT. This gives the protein CASSSTGETEAFF.

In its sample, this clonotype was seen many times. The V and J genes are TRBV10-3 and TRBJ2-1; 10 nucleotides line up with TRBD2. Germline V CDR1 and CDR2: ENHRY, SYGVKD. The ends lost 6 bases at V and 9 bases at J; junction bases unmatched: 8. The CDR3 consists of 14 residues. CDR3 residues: CAISVAGGRGEQFF. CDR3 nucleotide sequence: TGTGCCATCAGCGTAGCGGGGGGAAGAGGTGAGCAGTTCTTC.

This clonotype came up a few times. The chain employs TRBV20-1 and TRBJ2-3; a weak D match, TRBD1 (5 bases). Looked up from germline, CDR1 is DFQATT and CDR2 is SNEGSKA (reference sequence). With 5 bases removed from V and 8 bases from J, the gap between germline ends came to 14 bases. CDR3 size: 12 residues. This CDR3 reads CSAHRPQGTQYF. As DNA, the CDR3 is TGCAGTGCTCACCGGCCCCAGGGTACGCAGTATTTT.

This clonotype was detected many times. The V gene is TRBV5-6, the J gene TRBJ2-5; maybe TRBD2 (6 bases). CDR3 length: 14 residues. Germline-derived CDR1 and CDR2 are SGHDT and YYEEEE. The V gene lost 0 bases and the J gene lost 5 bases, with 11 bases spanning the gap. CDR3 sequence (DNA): TGTGCCAGCAGCTTGGCCAACCGGGGGGAGACCCAGTACTTC. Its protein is CASSLANRGETQYF.

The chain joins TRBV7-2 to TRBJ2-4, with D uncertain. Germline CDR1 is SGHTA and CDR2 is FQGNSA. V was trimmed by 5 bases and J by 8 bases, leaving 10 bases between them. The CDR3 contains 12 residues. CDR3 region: CASSLGWDIQYF. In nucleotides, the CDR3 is TGTGCCAGCAGCCTGGGTTGGGACATTCAGTACTTC.

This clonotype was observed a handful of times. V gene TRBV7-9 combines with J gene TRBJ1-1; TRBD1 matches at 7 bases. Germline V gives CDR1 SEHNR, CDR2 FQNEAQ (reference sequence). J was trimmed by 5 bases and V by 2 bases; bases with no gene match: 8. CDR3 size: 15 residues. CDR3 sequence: CASSLRAGGETEAFF. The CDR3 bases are TGTGCCAGCAGCTTACGGGCAGGGGGAGAAACTGAAGCTTTCTTT.

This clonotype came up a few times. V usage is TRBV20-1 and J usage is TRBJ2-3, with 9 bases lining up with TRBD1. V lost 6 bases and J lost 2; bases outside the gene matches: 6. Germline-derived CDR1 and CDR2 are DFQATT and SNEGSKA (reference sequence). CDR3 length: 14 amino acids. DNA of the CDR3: TGCAGTGCAGCCGGGACAGGGAACACAGATACGCAGTATTTT. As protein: CSAAGTGNTDTQYF.

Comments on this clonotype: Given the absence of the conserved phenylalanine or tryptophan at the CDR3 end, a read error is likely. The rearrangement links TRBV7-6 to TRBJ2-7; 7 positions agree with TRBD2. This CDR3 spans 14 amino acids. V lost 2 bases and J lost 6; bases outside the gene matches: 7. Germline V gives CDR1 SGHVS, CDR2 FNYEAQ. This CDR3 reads CASSLQRGSVEQYS. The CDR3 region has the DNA TGTGCCAGCAGCTTACAGCGGGGCTCCGTCGAGCAGTACTCC.

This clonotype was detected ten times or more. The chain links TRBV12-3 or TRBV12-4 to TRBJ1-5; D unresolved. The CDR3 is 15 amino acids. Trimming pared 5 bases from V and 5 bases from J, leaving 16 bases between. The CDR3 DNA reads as TGTGCCAGCAGTAGCTGGGCAGGAGGGTATCAGCCCCAGCATTTT. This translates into CASSSWAGGYQPQHF.

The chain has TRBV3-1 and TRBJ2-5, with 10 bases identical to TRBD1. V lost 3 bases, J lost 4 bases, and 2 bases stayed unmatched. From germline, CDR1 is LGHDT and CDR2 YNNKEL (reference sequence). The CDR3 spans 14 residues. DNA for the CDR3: TGTGCCAGCAGCCATCGGACAGGGGGAGAGACCCAGTACTTC. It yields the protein CASSHRTGGETQYF.

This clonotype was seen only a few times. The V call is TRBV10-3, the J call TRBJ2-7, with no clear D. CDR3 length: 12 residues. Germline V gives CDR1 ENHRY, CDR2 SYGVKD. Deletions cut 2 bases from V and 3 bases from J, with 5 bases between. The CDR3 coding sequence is TGTGCCATCAGTGAGCCCGGCTACGAGCAGTACTTC. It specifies CAISEPGYEQYF.

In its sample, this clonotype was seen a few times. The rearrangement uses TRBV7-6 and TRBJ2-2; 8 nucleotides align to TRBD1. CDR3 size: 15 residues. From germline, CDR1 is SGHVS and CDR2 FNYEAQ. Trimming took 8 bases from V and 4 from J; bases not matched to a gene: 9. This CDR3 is CASEAGGVGTGELFF. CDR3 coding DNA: TGTGCCAGCGAAGCAGGGGGCGTTGGCACCGGGGAGCTGTTTTTT.

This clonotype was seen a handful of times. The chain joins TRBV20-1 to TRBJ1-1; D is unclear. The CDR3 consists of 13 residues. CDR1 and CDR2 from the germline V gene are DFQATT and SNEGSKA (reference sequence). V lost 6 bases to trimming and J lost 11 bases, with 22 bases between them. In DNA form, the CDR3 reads TGCAGTGCCGTTCTCCCGCTCGGCTCCCGGGCTTTCTTT. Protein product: CSAVLPLGSRAFF.